This T cell receptor beta chain is from a study of blood T cell repertoires in COVID-19. Across the whole study: Donors in the United States, Italy and Spain gave samples during acute or convalescent COVID-19. In each case, the material was cDNA or gDNA derived from T cells, B-cell-depleted T cells, or PBMCs.

CDR1 is SGHTA and CDR2 is FQGNSA in the germline V gene. This CDR3 spans 15 amino acids. J gave up 7 bases and V 1 base, and 3 bases lay outside the gene matches. The table came from immunoSEQ multiplex PCR; TCRdb's copy has only in-frame clones and leaves some out. Found here are approximately 170,000 clones, 70% to 90% of them singletons; the top ten hold around 7.6%. The chain has TRBV7-2 and TRBJ2-5; TRBD2 matches 13 bases. Specimen: peripheral blood. This TCR derives from a man aged 40-49 years who had recovered from COVID-19. CDR3: CASSLVLAGGPTQYF. DNA of the CDR3: TGTGCCAGCAGCTTAGTACTAGCGGGAGGGCCGACCCAGTACTTC. The full variable domain, its missing parts supplied by reference TRBV7-2 and TRBJ2-5, is GAGVSQSPSNKVTEKGKDVELRCDPISGHTALYWYRQSLGQGLEFLIYFQGNSAPDKSGLPSDRFSAERTGGSVSTLTIQRTQQEDSAVYLCASSLVLAGGPTQYFGPGTRLLVL.